This T cell receptor (beta chain) was observed in a study of regulatory T cells in long-lasting Graves disease. Construction of TCR beta libraries relied on iRepertoire HTBI primers and on Arm-PCR targeting CDR3 regions. TCRdb passed the multiplex PCR reads through MiXCR, listing each CDR3 protein once. The table includes approximately 400,000 distinct CDR3 sequences, less than 25% detected once. Points from the study as a whole: Because few samples were included, accuracy may have been lower. Graves' patients with persistent disease showed TCR diversity lower than patients newly diagnosed.

In this sample, this clonotype turned up a few times. Its antigen is unknown. CDR1 is LGHDT and CDR2 is YNNKEL in the germline V gene (reference sequence). CDR3 length: 14 residues. Trimming left V 6 bases short and J 6 bases short, with 14 bases between. As to time point: persistent/refractory GD, antithyroid drugs over 5 years with positive TRAb. RNA extracted from PBMCs served as the sequencing template. An endocrinology department located in Xi'an, China, was where the patients came from. V gene TRBV3-1 combines with J gene TRBJ2-2; tentatively, D is TRBD1 (6 bases). The specimen was peripheral blood mononuclear cells (PBMCs), collected when the disease was refractory, from a patient treated with antithyroid drugs. This clonotype was obtained from a female donor with Graves disease. The CDR3 sequence is CASSPKQGSGELFF. In DNA, the CDR3 is TGTGCCAGCAGTCCGAAACAGGGTTCCGGGGAGCTGTTTTTT.